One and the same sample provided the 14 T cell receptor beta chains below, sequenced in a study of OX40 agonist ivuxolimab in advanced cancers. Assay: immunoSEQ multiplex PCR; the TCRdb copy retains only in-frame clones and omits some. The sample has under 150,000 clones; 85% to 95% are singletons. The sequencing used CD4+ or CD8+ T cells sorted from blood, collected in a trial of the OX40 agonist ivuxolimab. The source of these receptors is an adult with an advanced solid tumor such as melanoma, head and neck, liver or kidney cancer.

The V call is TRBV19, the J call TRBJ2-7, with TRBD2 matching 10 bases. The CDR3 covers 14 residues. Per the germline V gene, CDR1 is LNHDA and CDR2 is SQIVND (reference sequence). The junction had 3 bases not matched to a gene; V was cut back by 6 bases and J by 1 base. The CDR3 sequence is CASSGTSVSYEQYF. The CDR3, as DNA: TGTGCCAGTAGCGGGACTAGCGTTTCCTACGAGCAGTACTTC.

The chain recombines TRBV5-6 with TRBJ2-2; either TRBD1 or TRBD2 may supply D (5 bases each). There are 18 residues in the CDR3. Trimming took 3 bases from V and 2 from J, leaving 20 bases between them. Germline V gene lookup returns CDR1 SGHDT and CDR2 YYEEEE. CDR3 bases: TGTGCCAGCAGCTATTACCTCGGGGCAGGGTTAAACACCGGGGAGCTGTTTTTT. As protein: CASSYYLGAGLNTGELFF.

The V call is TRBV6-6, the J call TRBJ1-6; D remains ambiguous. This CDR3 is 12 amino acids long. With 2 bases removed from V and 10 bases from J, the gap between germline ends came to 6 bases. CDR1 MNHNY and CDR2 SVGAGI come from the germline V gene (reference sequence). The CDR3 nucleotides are TGTGCCAGCAGTTACGTGGTCTCACCCCTCCACTTT. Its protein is CASSYVVSPLHF.

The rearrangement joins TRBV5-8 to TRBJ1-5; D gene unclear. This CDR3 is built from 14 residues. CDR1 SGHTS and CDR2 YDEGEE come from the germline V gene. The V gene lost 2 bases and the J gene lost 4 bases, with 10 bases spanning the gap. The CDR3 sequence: CASSLAAVNQPQHF. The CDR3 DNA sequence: TGTGCCAGCAGCTTAGCGGCGGTGAATCAGCCCCAGCATTTT. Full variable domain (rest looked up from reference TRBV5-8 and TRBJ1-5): EAGVTQSPTHLIKTRGQQATLRCSPISGHTSVYWYQQALGLGLQFLLWYDEGEERNRGNFPPRFSGRQFPNYSSELNVNALELEDSALYLCASSLAAVNQPQHFGDGTRLSIL.

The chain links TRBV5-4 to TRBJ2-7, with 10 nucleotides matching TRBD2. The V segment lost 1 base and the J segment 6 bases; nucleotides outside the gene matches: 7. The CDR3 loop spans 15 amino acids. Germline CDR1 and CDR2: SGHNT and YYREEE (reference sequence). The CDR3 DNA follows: TGTGCCAGCAGCTTGAGCCTAGCGGGAGTATCCGAGCAGTACTTC. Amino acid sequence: CASSLSLAGVSEQYF.

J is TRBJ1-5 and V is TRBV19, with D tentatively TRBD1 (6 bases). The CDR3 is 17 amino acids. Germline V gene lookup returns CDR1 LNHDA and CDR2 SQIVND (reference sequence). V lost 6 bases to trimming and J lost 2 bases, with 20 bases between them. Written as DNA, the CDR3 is TGTGCCAGTAGGGGGACACTGGGTCTCAGTGGCAATCAGCCCCAGCATTTT. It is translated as CASRGTLGLSGNQPQHF.

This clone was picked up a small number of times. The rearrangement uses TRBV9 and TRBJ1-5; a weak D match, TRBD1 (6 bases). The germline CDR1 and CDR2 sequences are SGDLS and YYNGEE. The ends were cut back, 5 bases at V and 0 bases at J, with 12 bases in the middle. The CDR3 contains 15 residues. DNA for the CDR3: TGTGCCAGCAGTCCCACAGGGAATAGCAATCAGCCCCAGCATTTT. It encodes CASSPTGNSNQPQHF.

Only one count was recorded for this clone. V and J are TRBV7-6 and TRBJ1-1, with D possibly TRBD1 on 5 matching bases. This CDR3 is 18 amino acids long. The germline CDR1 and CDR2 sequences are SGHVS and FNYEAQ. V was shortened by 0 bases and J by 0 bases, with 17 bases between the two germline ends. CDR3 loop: CASSLAGLTSSMNTEAFF. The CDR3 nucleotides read TGTGCCAGCAGCTTAGCGGGGCTAACCTCCTCAATGAACACTGAAGCTTTCTTT.

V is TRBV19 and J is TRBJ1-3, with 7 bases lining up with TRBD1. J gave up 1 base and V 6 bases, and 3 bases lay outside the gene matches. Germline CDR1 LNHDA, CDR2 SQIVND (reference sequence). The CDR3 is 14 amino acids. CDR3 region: CASRTGQSGNTIYF. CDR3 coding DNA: TGTGCCAGTAGGACGGGACAGTCTGGAAACACCATATATTTT.

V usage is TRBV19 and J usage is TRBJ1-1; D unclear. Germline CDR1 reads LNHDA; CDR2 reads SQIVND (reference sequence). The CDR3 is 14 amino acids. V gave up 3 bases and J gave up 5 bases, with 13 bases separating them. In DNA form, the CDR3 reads TGTGCCAGTAGTATCGGAACAACGAAGACTGAAGCTTTCTTT. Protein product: CASSIGTTKTEAFF.

This CDR3 is CASSPEGEAGYTF. The CDR3 DNA follows: TGTGCCAGCAGCCCAGAGGGGGAAGCGGGCTACACCTTC. The chain links TRBV7-9 to TRBJ1-2, with a tentative D call TRBD1 (6 bases). This CDR3 region has 13 residues. Germline V gives CDR1 SEHNR, CDR2 FQNEAQ (reference sequence). The ends were cut back, 5 bases at V and 8 bases at J, with 15 bases in the middle. The full variable domain, with the rest looked up from reference TRBV7-9 and TRBJ1-2, is DTGVSQNPRHKITKRGQNVTFRCDPISEHNRLYWYRQTLGQGPEFLTYFQNEAQLEKSRLLSDRFSAERPKGSFSTLEIQRTEQGDSAMYLCASSPEGEAGYTFGSGTRLTVV.

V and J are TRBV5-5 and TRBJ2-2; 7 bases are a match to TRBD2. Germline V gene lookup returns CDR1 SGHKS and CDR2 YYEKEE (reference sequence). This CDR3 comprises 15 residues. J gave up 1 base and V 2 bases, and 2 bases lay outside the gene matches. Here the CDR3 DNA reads TGTGCCAGCAGCTTTGGCGGGGGGAACACCGGGGAGCTGTTTTTT. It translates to CASSFGGGNTGELFF.

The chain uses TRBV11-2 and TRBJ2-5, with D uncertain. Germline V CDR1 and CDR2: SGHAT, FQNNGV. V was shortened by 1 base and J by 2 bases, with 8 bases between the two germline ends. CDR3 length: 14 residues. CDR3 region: CASSLVGYQETQYF. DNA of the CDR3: TGTGCCAGCAGCTTAGTCGGGTATCAAGAGACCCAGTACTTC. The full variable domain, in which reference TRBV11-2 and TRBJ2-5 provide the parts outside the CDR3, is EAGVAQSPRYKIIEKRQSVAFWCNPISGHATLYWYQQILGQGPKLLIQFQNNGVVDDSQLPKDRFSAERLKGVDSTLKIQPAKLEDSAVYLCASSLVGYQETQYFGPGTRLLVL.

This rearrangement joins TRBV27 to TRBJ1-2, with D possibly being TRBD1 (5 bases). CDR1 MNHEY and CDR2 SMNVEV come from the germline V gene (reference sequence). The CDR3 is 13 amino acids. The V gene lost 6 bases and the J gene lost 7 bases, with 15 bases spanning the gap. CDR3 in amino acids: CASSQGRIFGYTF. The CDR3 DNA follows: TGTGCCAGCAGCCAGGGACGGATATTTGGCTACACCTTC.